The T cell receptor beta chain described here comes from a study of blood T cell repertoires in COVID-19. V gave up 5 bases and J gave up 4 bases; unmatched junction bases: 3. CDR1 and CDR2 from the germline V gene are LNHDA and SQIVND (reference sequence). The CDR3 consists of 13 residues. Data came from immunoSEQ multiplex PCR; TCRdb stores just in-frame clones and leaves some out. This table holds some 210,000 clones, more than 80% found once. The sequence was collected from a man aged 35-49 years who had recovered from COVID-19. The chain is built from TRBV19 and TRBJ1-2; TRBD1 matches 8 bases. Sequenced: PBMCs or T cells enriched from blood (not recorded which). The CDR3 nucleotides read TGTGCCAGTAGTCTTGGACAGGGCTATGGCTACACCTTC. Translating it yields CASSLGQGYGYTF.